This T cell receptor beta chain was obtained from a study of CD8+CD57+ T cells in acquired aplastic anemia. This clonotype came up a few times. Genomic DNA templated the TCR beta VDJ and CDR3 profiling. TCRdb recomputed calls from the reads with MiXCR, one row per CDR3 protein. The table includes over 150,000 distinct CDR3 sequences, approximately 49% detected once. This clonotype was sampled from a human donor in good health, serving as a control. The specimen sequenced was sorted CD4+, CD8+, or CD8+CD57+ T cells (not recorded which) from PBMCs.

The CDR3 sequence is CASSIGTANTYEQYF. The CDR3, as DNA: TGTGCCAGTAGTATAGGTACAGCCAACACCTACGAGCAGTACTTC. This rearrangement joins TRBV19 to TRBJ2-7; D remains ambiguous. V was pared by 1 base and J by 2 bases, with 12 bases between. The germline V gene encodes CDR1 LNHDA and CDR2 SQIVND (reference sequence). The CDR3 length is 15 residues.